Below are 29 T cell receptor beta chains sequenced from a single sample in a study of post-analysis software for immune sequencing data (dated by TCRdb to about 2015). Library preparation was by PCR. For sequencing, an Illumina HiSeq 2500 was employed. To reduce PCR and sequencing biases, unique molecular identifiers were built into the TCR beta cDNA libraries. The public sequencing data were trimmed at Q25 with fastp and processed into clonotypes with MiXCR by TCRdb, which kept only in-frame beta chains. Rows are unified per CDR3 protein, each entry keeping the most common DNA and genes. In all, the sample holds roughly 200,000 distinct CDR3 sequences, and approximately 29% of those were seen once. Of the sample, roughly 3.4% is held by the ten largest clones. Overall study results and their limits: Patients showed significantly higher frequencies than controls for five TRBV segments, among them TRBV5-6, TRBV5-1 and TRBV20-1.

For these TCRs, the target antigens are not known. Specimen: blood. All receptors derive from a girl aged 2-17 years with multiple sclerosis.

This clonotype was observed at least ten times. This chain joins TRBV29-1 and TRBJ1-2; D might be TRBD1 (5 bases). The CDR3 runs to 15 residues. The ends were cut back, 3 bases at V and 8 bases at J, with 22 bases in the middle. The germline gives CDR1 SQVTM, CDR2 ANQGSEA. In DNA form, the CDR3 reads TGCAGCGTTGAGGGGCAGAGTAATAGAGGAGGGGGCTACACCTTC. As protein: CSVEGQSNRGGGYTF.

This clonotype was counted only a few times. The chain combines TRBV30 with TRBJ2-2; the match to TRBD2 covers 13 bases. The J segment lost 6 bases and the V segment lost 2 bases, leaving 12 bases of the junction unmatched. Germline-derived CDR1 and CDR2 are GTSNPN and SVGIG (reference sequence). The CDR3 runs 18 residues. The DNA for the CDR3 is TGTGCCTGGAGTCGAACCGGGACTAGCGGGATATCGGCCGGGGAGCTGTTTTTT. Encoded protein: CAWSRTGTSGISAGELFF.

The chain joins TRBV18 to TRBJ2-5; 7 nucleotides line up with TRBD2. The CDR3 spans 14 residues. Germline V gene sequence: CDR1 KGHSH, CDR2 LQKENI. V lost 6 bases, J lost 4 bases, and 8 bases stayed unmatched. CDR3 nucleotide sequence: TGTGCCAGCTCCCCGGGACTAAAACGAGAGACCCAGTACTTC. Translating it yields CASSPGLKRETQYF.

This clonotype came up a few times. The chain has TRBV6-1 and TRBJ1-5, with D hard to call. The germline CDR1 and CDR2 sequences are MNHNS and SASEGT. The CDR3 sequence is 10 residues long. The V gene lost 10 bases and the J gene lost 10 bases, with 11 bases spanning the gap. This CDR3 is CATPVRPQHF. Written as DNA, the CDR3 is TGTGCCACCCCCGTGAGACCCCAGCATTTT.

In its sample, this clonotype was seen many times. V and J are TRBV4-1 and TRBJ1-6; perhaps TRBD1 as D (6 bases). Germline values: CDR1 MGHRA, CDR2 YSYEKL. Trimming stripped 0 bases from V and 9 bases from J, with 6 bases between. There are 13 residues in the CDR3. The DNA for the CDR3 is TGCGCCAGCAGCCAAGACAGGGGTTCACCCCTCCACTTT. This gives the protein CASSQDRGSPLHF.

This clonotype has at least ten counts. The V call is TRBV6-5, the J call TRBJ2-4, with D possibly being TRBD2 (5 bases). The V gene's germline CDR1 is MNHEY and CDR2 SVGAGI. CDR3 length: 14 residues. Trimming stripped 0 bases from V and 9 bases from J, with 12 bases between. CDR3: CASSYSSSMGIQYF. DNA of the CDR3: TGTGCCAGCAGTTACTCCTCTAGCATGGGCATTCAGTACTTC.

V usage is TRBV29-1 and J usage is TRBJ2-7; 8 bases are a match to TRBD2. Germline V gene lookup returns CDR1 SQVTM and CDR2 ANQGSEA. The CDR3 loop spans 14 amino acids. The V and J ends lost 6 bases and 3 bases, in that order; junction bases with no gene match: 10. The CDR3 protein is CSVLPGGFVYEQYF. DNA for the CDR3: TGCAGCGTGCTCCCGGGGGGGTTCGTCTACGAGCAGTACTTC.

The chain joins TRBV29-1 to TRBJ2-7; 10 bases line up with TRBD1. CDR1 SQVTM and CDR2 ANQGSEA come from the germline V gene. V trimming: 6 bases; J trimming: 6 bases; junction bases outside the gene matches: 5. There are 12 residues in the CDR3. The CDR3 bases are TGCAGCGTCAGGGGACAGGGGACCGAGCAGTACTTC. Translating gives CSVRGQGTEQYF.

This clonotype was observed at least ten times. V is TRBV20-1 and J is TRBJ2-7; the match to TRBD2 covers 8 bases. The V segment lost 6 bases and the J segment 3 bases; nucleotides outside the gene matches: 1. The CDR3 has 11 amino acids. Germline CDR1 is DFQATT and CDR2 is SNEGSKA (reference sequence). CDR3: CSAGGGYEQYF. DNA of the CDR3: TGCAGTGCCGGGGGGGGCTACGAGCAGTACTTC.

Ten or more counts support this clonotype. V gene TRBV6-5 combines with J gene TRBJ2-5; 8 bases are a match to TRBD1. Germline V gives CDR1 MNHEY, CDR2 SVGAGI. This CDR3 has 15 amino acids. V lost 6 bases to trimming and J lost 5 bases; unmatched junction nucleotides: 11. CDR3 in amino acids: CASRSQGALQETQYF. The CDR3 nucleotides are TGTGCCAGCAGATCCCAGGGGGCCCTCCAGGAGACCCAGTACTTC.

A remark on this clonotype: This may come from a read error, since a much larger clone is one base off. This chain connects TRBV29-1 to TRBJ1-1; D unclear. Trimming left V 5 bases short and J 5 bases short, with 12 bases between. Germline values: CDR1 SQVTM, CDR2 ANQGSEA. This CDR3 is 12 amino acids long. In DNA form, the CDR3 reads TGCAGCGTTTTGAGGGTTTTGACTGAAGCTTTCTTT. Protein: CSVLRVLTEAFF.

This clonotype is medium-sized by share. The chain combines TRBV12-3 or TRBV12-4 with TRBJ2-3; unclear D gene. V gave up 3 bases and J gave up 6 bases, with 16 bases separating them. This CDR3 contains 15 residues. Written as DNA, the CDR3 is TGTGCCAGCAGTTTTTCGGTTTCTTCGGATGATACGCAGTATTTT. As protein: CASSFSVSSDDTQYF.

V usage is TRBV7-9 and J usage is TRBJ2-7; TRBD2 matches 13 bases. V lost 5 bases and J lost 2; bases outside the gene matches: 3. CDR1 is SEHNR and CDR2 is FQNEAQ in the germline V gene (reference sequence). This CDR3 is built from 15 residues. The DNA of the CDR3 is TGTGCCAGCAGCAGGACTAGCGGGAGAACCTACGAGCAGTACTTC. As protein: CASSRTSGRTYEQYF.

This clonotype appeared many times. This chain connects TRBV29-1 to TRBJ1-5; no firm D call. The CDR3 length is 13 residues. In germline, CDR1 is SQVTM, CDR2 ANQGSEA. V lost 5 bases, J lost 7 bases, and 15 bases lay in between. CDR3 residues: CSVRDFTGQPQHF. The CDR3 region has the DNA TGCAGCGTTCGCGACTTTACGGGGCAGCCCCAGCATTTT.

CDR3 loop: CATSRGDGAYEQYF. The CDR3, as DNA: TGTGCCACCAGCAGAGGTGACGGAGCCTACGAGCAGTACTTC. This chain joins TRBV15 and TRBJ2-7; D unresolved. The V end lost 1 base, the J end lost 2 bases, and 9 bases lay between the germline ends. Germline V CDR1 and CDR2: LNHNV, YYDKDF (reference sequence). CDR3 size: 14 residues.

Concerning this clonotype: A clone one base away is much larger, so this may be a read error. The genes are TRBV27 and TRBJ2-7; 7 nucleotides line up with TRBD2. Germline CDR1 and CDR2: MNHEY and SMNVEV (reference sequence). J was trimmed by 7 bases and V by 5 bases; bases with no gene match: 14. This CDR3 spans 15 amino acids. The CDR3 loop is CASSPSGKGWHEQYF. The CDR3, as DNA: TGTGCCAGCAGTCCTAGCGGCAAGGGGTGGCATGAGCAGTACTTC.

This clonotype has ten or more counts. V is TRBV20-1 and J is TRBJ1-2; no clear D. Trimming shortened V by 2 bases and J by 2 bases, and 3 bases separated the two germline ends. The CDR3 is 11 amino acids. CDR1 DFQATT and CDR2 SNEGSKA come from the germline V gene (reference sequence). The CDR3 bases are TGCAGTGCTAGACAGAACTATGGCTACACCTTC. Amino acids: CSARQNYGYTF.

The chain's CDR3 is CSAREGGLSYEQYF. CDR3 bases: TGCAGTGCTCGGGAAGGAGGGCTCTCCTACGAGCAGTACTTC. The chain is built from TRBV20-1 and TRBJ2-5; D possibly corresponds to TRBD2 (6 bases). The DNA end favors TRBJ2-7, so the J call may be wrong. CDR3 length: 14 amino acids. Germline CDR1 DFQATT, CDR2 SNEGSKA (reference sequence).

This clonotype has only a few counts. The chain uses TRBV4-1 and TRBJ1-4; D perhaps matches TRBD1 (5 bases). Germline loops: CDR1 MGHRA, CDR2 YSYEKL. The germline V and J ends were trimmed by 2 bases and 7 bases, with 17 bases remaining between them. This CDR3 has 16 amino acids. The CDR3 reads CASSQPSLRGVEKLFF. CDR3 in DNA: TGCGCCAGCAGCCAACCGAGCTTGAGGGGAGTTGAAAAACTGTTTTTT.

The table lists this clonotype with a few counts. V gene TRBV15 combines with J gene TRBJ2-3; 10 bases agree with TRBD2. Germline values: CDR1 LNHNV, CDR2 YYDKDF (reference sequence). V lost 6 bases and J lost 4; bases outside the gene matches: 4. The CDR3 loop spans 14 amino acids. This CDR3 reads CATRRAGGPDTQYF. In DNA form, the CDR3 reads TGTGCCACCAGGCGAGCGGGGGGGCCAGATACGCAGTATTTT.

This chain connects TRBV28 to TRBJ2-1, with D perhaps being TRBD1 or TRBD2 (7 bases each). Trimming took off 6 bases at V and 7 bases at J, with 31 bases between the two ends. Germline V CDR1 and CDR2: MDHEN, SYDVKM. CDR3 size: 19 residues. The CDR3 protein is CASSPTDREMAGEGNEQFF. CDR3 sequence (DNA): TGTGCCAGCAGCCCAACAGACAGGGAAATGGCGGGAGAGGGTAATGAGCAGTTCTTC.

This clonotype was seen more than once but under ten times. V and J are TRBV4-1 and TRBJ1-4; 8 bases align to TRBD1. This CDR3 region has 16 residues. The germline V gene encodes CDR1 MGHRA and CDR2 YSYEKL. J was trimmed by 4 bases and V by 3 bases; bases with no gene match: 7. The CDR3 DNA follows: TGCGCCAGCAGCCATCCCAGGGGGCTGGGTAATGAAAAACTGTTTTTT. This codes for CASSHPRGLGNEKLFF.

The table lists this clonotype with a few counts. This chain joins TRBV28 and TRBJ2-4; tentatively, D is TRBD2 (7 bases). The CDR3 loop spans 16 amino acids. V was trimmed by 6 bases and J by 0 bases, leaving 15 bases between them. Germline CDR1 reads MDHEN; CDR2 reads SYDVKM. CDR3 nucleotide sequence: TGTGCCAGCAGCCATAGGGGGAGGGTAGCCAAAAACATTCAGTACTTC. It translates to CASSHRGRVAKNIQYF.

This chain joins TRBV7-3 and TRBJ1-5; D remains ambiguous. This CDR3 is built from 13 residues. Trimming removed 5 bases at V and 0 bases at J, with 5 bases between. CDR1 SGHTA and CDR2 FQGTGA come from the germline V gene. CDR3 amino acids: CASSLNSNQPQHF. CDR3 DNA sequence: TGTGCCAGCAGCCTAAATAGCAATCAGCCCCAGCATTTT.

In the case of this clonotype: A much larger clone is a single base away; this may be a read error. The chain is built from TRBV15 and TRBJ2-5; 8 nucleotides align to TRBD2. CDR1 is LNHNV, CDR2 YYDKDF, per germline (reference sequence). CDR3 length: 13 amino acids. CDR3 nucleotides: TGTGCCACCAGCGGGGGACTAGTGGAGATCCAGTACTTC. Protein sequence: CATSGGLVEIQYF.

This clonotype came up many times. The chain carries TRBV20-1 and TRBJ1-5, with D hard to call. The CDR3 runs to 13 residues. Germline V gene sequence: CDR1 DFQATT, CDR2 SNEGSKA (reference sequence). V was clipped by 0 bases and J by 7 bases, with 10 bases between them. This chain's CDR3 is CSARDGREQPQHF. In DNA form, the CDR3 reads TGCAGTGCTAGAGATGGGAGAGAGCAGCCCCAGCATTTT.

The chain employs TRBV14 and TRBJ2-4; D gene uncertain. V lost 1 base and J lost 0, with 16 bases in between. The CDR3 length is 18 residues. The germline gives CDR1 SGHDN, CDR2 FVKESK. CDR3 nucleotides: TGTGCCAGCAGCCAAGGAGTTTTCAGCCCCCAAGCCAAAAACATTCAGTACTTC. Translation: CASSQGVFSPQAKNIQYF.

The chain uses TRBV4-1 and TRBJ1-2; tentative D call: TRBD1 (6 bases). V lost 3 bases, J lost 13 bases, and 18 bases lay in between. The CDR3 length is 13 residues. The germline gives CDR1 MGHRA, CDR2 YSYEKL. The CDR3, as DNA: TGCGCCAGCAGCCAGACCGGGACATTTCCATCCACCTTC. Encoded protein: CASSQTGTFPSTF.

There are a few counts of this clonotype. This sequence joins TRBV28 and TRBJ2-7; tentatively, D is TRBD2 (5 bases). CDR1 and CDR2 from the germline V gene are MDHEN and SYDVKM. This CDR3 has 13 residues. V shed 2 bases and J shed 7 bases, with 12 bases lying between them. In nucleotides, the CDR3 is TGTGCCAGCAGTTTACAGATGAGGGCGGAGCAGTACTTC. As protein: CASSLQMRAEQYF.